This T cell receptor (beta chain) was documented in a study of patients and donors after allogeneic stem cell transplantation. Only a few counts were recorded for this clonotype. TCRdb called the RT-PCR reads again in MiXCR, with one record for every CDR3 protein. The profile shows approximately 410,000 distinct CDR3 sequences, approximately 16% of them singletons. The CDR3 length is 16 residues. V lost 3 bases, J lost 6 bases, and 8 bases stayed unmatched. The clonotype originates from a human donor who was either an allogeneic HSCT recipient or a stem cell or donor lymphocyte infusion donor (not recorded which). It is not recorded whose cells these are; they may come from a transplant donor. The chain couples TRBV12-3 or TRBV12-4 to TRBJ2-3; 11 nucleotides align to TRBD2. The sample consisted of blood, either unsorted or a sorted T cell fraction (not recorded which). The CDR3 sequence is CASSFTSGGFGDTQYF. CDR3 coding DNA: TGTGCCAGCAGTTTCACTAGCGGGGGCTTCGGGGATACGCAGTATTTT.